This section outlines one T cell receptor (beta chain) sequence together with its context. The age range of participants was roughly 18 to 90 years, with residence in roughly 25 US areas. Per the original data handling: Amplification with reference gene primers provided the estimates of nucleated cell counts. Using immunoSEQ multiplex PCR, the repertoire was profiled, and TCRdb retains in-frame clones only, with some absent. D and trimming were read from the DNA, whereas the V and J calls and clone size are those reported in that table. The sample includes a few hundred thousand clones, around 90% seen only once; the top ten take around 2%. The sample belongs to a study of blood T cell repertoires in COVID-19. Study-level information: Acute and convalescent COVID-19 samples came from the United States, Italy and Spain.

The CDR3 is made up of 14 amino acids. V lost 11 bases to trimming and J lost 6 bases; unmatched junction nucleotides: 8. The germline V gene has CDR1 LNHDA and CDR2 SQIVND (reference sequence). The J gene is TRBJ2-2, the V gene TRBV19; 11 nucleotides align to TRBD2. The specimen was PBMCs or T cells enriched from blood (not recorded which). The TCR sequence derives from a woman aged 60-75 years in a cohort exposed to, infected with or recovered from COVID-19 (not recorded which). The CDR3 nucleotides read TGTGCCGCTCAGACTAGCGGGATCCCCGGGGAGCTGTTTTTT. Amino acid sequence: CAAQTSGIPGELFF.